One and the same sample provided the 17 T cell receptor beta chains below, sequenced in a study of blood T cell repertoires in COVID-19. Using immunoSEQ multiplex PCR, the repertoire was profiled, and TCRdb retains in-frame clones only, with some absent. The repertoire has over 250,000 clones, approximately 85% of them found once; the top ten carry 9.5% to 12%. The sample comprised peripheral blood. The receptors here all came from a woman in her seventies with acute or convalescent COVID-19.

The chain joins TRBV6-4 to TRBJ2-1, with 9 bases lining up with TRBD2. Germline V lookup: CDR1 MRHNA, CDR2 SNTAGT. The CDR3 runs to 15 residues. Trimming removed 6 bases from V and 5 bases from J; junction bases left unmatched: 8. The CDR3 nucleotides are TGTGCCAGCAGGGGACTGGCGGGGGGGAACAATGAGCAGTTCTTC. This encodes CASRGLAGGNNEQFF.

The V gene is TRBV2, the J gene TRBJ1-2; 7 nucleotides line up with TRBD1. The V segment lost 5 bases and the J segment 3 bases; nucleotides outside the gene matches: 3. Germline loops: CDR1 SNHLY, CDR2 FYNNEI. This CDR3 spans 13 amino acids. The CDR3 coding sequence is TGTGCCAGCAGTTTCGACAGGGACTATGGCTACACCTTC. Protein sequence: CASSFDRDYGYTF.

The CDR3: CASSVGRGRSGNTIYF. DNA of the CDR3: TGTGCCAGCAGTGTGGGCAGGGGTAGGTCTGGAAACACCATATATTTT. V usage is TRBV2 and J usage is TRBJ1-3; TRBD1 might be the D (6 bases). V was shortened by 4 bases and J by 1 base, with 14 bases between the two germline ends. The length of the CDR3 is 16 residues. CDR1 is SNHLY, CDR2 FYNNEI, per germline.

This rearrangement joins TRBV9 to TRBJ2-1, with 7 bases matching TRBD1. The CDR3 totals 14 residues. Germline CDR1 reads SGDLS; CDR2 reads YYNGEE. V was pared by 0 bases and J by 10 bases, with 7 bases of the junction left unmatched. The CDR3 sequence is CASSVEEGAKEQFF. DNA for the CDR3: TGTGCCAGCAGCGTAGAAGAGGGGGCGAAGGAGCAGTTCTTC.

V and J are TRBV9 and TRBJ1-3; D call uncertain. V was shortened by 4 bases and J by 2 bases, with 4 bases between the two germline ends. The CDR3 spans 12 residues. Germline values: CDR1 SGDLS, CDR2 YYNGEE. CDR3 bases: TGTGCCAGCAGCCCAACTGGAAACACCATATATTTT. Encoded protein: CASSPTGNTIYF.

The genes are TRBV5-1 and TRBJ1-6, with TRBD1 as a possible D gene (5 bases). This CDR3 has 16 residues. V was cut by 2 bases and J by 10 bases, with 19 bases left in between. Germline values: CDR1 SGHRS, CDR2 YFSETQ. The CDR3 nucleotides are TGCGCCAGCAGCTTTGGGGCAGACTCTGGTGGCTCACCCCTCCACTTT. It specifies CASSFGADSGGSPLHF.

The gene calls are TRBV27 and TRBJ2-5; 11 nucleotides line up with TRBD2. V lost 3 bases, J lost 4 bases, and 4 bases stayed unmatched. The CDR3 has 15 residues. Germline CDR1 reads MNHEY; CDR2 reads SMNVEV (reference sequence). CDR3 protein: CASSFLAGGRETQYF. Here the CDR3 DNA reads TGTGCCAGCAGTTTCCTAGCGGGGGGCCGAGAGACCCAGTACTTC.

The table lists this clone with a count of one. V and J are TRBV11-1 and TRBJ2-1; no definite D call. Germline CDR1 is SGHAT and CDR2 is FQDESV (reference sequence). This CDR3 contains 13 residues. V shed 1 base and J shed 6 bases, with 7 bases lying between them. In DNA, the CDR3 is TGTGCCAGCAGCTTAGGCGCGATCAATGAGCAGTTCTTC. This gives the protein CASSLGAINEQFF.

The gene calls are TRBV5-5 and TRBJ2-5, with 7 bases that match TRBD2. The trim removed 1 base at V and 5 bases at J, leaving 2 bases unmatched. The length of the CDR3 is 13 residues. The germline V gene encodes CDR1 SGHKS and CDR2 YYEKEE (reference sequence). The CDR3 is CASSLTSVETQYF. In DNA form, the CDR3 reads TGTGCCAGCAGCTTGACTAGCGTGGAGACCCAGTACTTC.

The chain links TRBV5-5 to TRBJ1-5, with TRBD1 identical over 10 bases. Germline CDR1 reads SGHKS; CDR2 reads YYEKEE (reference sequence). With V trimmed by 3 bases and J by 4 bases, 4 bases remained unmatched. This CDR3 is 15 amino acids long. CDR3 sequence: CASSSRQGANQPQHF. CDR3 nucleotides: TGTGCCAGCAGCTCGCGACAGGGGGCGAATCAGCCCCAGCATTTT.

A few counts support this clone. The genes are TRBV18 and TRBJ1-5; tentatively, D is TRBD1 (6 bases). This CDR3 spans 15 amino acids. Germline V gene lookup returns CDR1 KGHSH and CDR2 LQKENI. Trimming pared 4 bases from V and 1 base from J, leaving 11 bases between. CDR3 loop: CASSQTQGSNQPQHF. The CDR3 bases are TGTGCCAGCTCACAAACACAGGGAAGCAATCAGCCCCAGCATTTT.

J is TRBJ2-1 and V is TRBV7-2; 7 bases line up with TRBD2. In germline, CDR1 is SGHTA, CDR2 FQGNSA. Germline trimming cut 5 bases from V and 3 bases from J; bases unmatched to any gene: 10. The CDR3 spans 16 residues. This CDR3 is CASSPRGAGDYNEQFF. In nucleotides, the CDR3 is TGTGCCAGCAGCCCGAGAGGGGCGGGGGACTACAATGAGCAGTTCTTC.

This rearrangement joins TRBV7-9 to TRBJ1-5; D is uncertain. The CDR3 runs to 13 residues. Germline V lookup: CDR1 SEHNR, CDR2 FQNEAQ (reference sequence). Deletions cut 8 bases from V and 7 bases from J, with 15 bases between. CDR3 coding DNA: TGTGCCAGCGCTCGGCAGGAAAGGCAGCCCCAGCATTTT. Translated: CASARQERQPQHF.

The chain combines TRBV7-9 with TRBJ2-1; 8 bases agree with TRBD2. CDR3 length equals 15 residues. J gave up 7 bases and V 1 base, and 6 bases lay outside the gene matches. The germline CDR1 and CDR2 sequences are SEHNR and FQNEAQ (reference sequence). The CDR3 reads CASSLGAGAMNEQFF. CDR3 in DNA: TGTGCCAGCAGCTTAGGAGCGGGAGCGATGAATGAGCAGTTCTTC.

In its sample, this clone was seen a few times. The chain joins TRBV2 to TRBJ2-5; 8 bases line up with TRBD1. Trimming removed 8 bases from V and 4 bases from J; junction bases left unmatched: 6. This CDR3 contains 13 residues. Germline V gene data show CDR1 as SNHLY and CDR2 as FYNNEI. This CDR3 reads CASQGAPGETQYF. The CDR3 nucleotides are TGTGCCAGCCAGGGGGCGCCGGGAGAGACCCAGTACTTC.

Only one count was recorded for this clone. The rearrangement joins TRBV7-9 to TRBJ2-1; 10 bases map to TRBD2. V was clipped by 5 bases and J by 0 bases; unmatched bases: 7. There are 17 residues in the CDR3. CDR1 is SEHNR and CDR2 is FQNEAQ in the germline V gene (reference sequence). The DNA of the CDR3 is TGTGCCAGCAGCATACTACTAGCGGGGAGCTCCTACAATGAGCAGTTCTTC. As protein: CASSILLAGSSYNEQFF.

This clone was observed a single time. V and J are TRBV6-6 and TRBJ1-6; a possible D gene is TRBD1 (6 bases). In germline, CDR1 is MNHNY, CDR2 SVGAGI (reference sequence). The CDR3 consists of 15 residues. V lost 5 bases and J lost 7, with 15 bases in between. The CDR3 protein is CASSTGTGGNSPLHF. Written as DNA, the CDR3 is TGTGCCAGCAGTACCGGGACGGGGGGCAATTCACCCCTCCACTTT.